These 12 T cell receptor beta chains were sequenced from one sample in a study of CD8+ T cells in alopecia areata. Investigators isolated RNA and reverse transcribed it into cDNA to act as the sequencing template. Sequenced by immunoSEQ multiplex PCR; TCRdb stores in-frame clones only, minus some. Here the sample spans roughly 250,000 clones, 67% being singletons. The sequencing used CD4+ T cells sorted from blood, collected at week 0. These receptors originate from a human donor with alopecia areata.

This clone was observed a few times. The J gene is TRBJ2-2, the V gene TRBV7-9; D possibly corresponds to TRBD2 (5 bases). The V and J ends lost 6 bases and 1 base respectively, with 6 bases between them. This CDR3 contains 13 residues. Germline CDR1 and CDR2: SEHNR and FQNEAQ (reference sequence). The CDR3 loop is CASSRGNTGELFF. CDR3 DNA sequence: TGTGCCAGCAGTCGGGGGAACACCGGGGAGCTGTTTTTT.

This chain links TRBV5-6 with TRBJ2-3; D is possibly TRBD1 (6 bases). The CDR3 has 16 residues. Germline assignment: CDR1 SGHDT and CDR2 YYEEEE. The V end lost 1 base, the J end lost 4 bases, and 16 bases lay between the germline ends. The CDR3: CASSLIQGNTADTQYF. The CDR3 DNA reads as TGTGCCAGCAGCTTGATTCAGGGGAATACGGCAGATACGCAGTATTTT.

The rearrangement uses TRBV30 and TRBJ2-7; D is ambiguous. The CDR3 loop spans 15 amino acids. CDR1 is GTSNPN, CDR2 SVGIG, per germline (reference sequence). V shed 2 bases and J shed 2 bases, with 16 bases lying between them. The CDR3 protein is CAWSRYGKGPYEQYF. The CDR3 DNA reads TGTGCCTGGAGTAGGTACGGCAAGGGCCCCTACGAGCAGTACTTC.

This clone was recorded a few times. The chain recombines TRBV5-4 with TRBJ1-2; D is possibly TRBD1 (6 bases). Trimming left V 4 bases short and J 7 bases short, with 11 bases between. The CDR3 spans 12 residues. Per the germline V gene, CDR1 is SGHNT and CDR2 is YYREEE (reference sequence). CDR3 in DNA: TGTGCCAGCAGCACACAGGGAGGTGGCTACACCTTC. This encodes CASSTQGGGYTF.

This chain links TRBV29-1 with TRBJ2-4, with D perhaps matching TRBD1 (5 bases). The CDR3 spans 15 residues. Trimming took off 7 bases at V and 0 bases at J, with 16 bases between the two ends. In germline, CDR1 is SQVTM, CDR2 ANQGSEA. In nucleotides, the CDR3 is TGCAGCGCGAGCTCAGGGAATATAGCCAAAAACATTCAGTACTTC. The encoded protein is CSASSGNIAKNIQYF.

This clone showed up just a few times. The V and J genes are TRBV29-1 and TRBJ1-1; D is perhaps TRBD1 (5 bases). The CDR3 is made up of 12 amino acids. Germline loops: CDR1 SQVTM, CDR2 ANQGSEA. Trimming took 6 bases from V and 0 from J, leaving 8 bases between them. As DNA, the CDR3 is TGCAGCGTGGCACAGGTGAACACTGAAGCTTTCTTT. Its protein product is CSVAQVNTEAFF.

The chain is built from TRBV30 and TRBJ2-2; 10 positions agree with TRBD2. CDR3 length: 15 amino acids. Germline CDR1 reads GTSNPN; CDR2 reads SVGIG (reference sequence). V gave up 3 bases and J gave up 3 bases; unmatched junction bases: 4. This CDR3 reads CAWSLGTSDTGELFF. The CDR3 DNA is TGTGCCTGGAGCCTAGGGACTAGCGACACCGGGGAGCTGTTTTTT.

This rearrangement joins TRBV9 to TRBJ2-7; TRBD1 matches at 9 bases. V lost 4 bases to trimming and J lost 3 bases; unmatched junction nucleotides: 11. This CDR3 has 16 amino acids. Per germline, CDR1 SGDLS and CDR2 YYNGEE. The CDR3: CASSTQDRGGRYEQYF. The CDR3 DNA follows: TGTGCCAGCAGCACCCAAGACAGGGGGGGCCGCTACGAGCAGTACTTC. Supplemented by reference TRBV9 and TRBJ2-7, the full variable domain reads DSGVTQTPKHLITATGQRVTLRCSPRSGDLSVYWYQQSLDQGLQFLIQYYNGEERAKGNILERFSAQQFPDLHSELNLSSLELGDSALYFCASSTQDRGGRYEQYFGPGTRLTVT.

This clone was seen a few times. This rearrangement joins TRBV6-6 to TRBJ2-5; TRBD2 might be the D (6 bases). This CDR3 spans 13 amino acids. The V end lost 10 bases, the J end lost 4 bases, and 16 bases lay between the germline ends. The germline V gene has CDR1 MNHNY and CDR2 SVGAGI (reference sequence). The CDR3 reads CATEASEAETQYF. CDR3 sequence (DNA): TGTGCCACCGAAGCTAGCGAAGCAGAGACCCAGTACTTC.

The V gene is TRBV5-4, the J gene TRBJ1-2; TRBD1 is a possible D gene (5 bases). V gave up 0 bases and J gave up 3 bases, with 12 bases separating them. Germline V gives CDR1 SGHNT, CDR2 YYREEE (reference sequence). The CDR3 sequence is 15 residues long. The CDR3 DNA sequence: TGTGCCAGCAGCTTGGATGCTGTCAGGGACTATGGCTACACCTTC. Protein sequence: CASSLDAVRDYGYTF.

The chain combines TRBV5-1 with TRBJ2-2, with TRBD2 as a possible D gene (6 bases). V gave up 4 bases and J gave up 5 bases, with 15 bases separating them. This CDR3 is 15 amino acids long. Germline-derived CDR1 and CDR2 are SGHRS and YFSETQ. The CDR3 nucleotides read TGCGCCAGCAGCCTCGGGGGAGCGAGGACCGGGGAGCTGTTTTTT. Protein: CASSLGGARTGELFF.

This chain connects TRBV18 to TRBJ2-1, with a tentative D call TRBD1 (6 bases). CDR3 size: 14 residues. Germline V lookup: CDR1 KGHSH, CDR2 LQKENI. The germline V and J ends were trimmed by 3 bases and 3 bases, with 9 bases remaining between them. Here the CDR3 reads CASSPGQNYNEQFF. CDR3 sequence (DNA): TGTGCCAGCTCACCCGGACAGAACTACAATGAGCAGTTCTTC.